This T cell receptor (beta chain) was sequenced during a study of blood T cell repertoires in COVID-19. As handled by the study authors: It was from reference gene primer amplification that nucleated cell counts were estimated. The table came from immunoSEQ multiplex PCR; TCRdb's copy has only in-frame clones and leaves some out. V, J and clone size are taken as reported in that table, and D and trimming were inferred from the DNA itself. The sample lists about 160,000 clones; roughly 81% were seen once. Germline CDR1 MNHNS, CDR2 SASEGT. The CDR3 sequence is 14 residues long. V was trimmed by 2 bases and J by 4 bases, leaving 9 bases between them.

This sequence originates from a woman aged 45-65 years with COVID-19, enrolled during active disease. V gene TRBV6-1 combines with J gene TRBJ1-3; D is unresolved. Sequencing was done on a sample of peripheral blood. The CDR3, as DNA: TGTGCCAGCAGTGAACACAGAACAGGAAACACCATATATTTT. It codes for CASSEHRTGNTIYF.